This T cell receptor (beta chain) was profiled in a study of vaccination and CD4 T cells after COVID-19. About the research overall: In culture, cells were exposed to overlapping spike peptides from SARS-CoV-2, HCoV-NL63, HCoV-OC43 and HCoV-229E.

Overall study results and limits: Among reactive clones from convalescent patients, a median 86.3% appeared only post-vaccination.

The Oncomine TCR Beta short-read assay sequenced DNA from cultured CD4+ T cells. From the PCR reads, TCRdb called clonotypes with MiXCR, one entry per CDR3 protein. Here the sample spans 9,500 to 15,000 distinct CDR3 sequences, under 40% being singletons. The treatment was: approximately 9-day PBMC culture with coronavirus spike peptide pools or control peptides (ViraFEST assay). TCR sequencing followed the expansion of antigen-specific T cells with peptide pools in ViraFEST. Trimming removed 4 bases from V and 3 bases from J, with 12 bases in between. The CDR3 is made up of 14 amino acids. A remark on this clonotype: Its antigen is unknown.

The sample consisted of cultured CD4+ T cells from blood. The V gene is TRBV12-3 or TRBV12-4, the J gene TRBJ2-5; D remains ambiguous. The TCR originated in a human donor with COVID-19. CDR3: CASSSPPEKETQYF. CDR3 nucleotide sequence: TGTGCCAGCAGTTCCCCCCCGGAGAAAGAGACCCAGTACTTC.